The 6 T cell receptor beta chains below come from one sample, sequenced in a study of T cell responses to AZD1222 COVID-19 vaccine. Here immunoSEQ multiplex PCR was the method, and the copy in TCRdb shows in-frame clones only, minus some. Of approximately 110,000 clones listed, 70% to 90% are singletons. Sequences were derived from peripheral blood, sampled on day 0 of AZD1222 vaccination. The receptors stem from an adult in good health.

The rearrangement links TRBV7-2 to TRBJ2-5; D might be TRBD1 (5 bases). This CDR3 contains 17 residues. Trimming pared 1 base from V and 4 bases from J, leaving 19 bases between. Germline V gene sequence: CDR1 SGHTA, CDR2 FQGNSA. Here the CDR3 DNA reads TGTGCCAGCAGCTTAGTAGGGGCACAAGTTAGTCCAGAGACCCAGTACTTC. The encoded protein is CASSLVGAQVSPETQYF.

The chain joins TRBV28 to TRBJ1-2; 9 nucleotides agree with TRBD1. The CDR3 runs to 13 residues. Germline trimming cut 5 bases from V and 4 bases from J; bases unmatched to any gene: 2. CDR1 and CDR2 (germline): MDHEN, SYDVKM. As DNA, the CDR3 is TGTGCCAGCAGTCCGGGACAGGGCTATGGCTACACCTTC. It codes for CASSPGQGYGYTF.

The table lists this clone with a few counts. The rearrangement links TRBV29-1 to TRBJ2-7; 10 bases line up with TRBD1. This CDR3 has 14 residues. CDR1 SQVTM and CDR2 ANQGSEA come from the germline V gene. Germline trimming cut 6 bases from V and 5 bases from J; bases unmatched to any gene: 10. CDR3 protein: CSVQGGTGADEQYF. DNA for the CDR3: TGCAGCGTCCAAGGTGGGACAGGGGCTGACGAGCAGTACTTC.

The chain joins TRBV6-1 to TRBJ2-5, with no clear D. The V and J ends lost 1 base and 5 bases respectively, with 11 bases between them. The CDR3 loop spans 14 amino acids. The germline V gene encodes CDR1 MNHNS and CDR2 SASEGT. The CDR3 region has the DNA TGTGCCAGCAGTGAAGAGAACATTAGCGAGACCCAGTACTTC. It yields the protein CASSEENISETQYF.

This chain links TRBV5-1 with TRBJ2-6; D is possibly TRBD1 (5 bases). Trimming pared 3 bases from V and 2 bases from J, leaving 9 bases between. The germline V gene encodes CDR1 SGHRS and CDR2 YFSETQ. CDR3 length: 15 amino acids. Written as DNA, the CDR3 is TGCGCCAGCAGCTCCGTCAGGGCTGGGGCCAACGTCCTGACTTTC. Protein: CASSSVRAGANVLTF.

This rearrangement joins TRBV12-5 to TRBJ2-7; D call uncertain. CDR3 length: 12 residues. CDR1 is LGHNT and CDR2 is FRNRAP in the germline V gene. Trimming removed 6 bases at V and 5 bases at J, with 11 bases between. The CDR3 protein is CASGPGSNEQYF. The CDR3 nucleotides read TGTGCTAGTGGCCCCGGGTCGAACGAGCAGTACTTC.